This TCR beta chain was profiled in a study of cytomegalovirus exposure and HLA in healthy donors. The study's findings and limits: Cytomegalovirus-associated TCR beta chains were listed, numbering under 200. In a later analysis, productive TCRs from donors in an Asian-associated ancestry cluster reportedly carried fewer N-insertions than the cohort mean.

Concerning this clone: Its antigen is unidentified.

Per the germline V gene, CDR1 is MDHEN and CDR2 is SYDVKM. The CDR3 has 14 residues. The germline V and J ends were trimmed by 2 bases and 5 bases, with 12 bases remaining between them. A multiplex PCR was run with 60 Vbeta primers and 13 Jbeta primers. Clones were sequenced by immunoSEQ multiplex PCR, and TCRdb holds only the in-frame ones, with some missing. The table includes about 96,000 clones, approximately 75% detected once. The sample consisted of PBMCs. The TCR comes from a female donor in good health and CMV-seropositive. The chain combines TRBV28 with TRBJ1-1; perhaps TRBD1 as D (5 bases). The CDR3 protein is CASSLIRAGTEAFF. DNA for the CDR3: TGTGCCAGCAGTTTAATCCGGGCAGGGACTGAAGCTTTCTTT.